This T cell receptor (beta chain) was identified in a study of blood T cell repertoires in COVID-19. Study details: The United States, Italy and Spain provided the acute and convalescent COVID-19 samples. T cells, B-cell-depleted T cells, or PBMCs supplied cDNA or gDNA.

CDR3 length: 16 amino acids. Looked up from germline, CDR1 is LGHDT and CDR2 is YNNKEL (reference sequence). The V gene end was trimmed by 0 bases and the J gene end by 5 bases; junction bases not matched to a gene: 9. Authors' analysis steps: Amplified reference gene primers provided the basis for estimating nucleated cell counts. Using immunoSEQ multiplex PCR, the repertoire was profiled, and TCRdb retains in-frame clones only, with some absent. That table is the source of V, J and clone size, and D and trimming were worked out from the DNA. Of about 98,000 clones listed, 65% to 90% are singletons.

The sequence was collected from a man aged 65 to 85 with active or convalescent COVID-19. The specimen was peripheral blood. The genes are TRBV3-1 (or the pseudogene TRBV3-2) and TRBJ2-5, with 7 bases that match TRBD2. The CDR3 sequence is CASSQDPGAGRETQYF. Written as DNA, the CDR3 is TGTGCCAGCAGCCAAGACCCTGGAGCGGGGCGCGAGACCCAGTACTTC.